The next 24 T cell receptor beta chains were all read from a single sample in a study of shared T cell receptors in the human thymus. TCRdb's table, derived via immunoSEQ multiplex PCR, lists solely in-frame clones and lacks some. In the table there are hundreds of thousands of clones, roughly 88% of which are singletons. The sample also formed part of further work on human thymus T cells.

Sequencing was carried out using thymocytes. The receptors shown here come from a boy younger than two with a congenital heart defect.

V and J are TRBV7-6 and TRBJ2-3; 8 bases align to TRBD2. CDR3 length: 15 residues. With V trimmed by 2 bases and J by 2 bases, 3 bases remained unmatched. From germline, CDR1 is SGHVS and CDR2 FNYEAQ. The DNA for the CDR3 is TGTGCCAGCAGCTTACGACTAGCGAACACAGATACGCAGTATTTT. Residues: CASSLRLANTDTQYF.

The V gene is TRBV27, the J gene TRBJ2-7; D is perhaps TRBD2 (6 bases). Trimming pared 6 bases from V and 0 bases from J, leaving 18 bases between. The CDR3 consists of 16 residues. The germline gives CDR1 MNHEY, CDR2 SMNVEV (reference sequence). The CDR3 DNA is TGTGCCAGCAGGGACTACCGGGACCGGAGCTCCTACGAGCAGTACTTC. Translation: CASRDYRDRSSYEQYF.

The chain links TRBV9 to TRBJ2-3; 9 bases match TRBD2. This CDR3 has 16 residues. The germline V gene encodes CDR1 SGDLS and CDR2 YYNGEE. After removal of 4 bases from V and 1 base from J, the junction contained 7 bases not matched to a gene. The CDR3 protein is CASSPAGGGGTDTQYF. Written as DNA, the CDR3 is TGTGCCAGCAGCCCCGCGGGAGGGGGAGGCACAGATACGCAGTATTTT.

This clone has a handful of counts. The chain joins TRBV14 to TRBJ1-3; perhaps TRBD1 as D (6 bases). The CDR3 covers 14 residues. V was shortened by 1 base and J by 4 bases, with 8 bases between the two germline ends. Germline CDR1 and CDR2: SGHDN and FVKESK. CDR3 amino acids: CASSQGTVGNTIYF. The DNA of the CDR3 is TGTGCCAGCAGCCAAGGGACAGTGGGAAACACCATATATTTT.

This chain's CDR3 is CASTLGSSSSYEQYF. DNA of the CDR3: TGTGCCAGCACCCTCGGGAGCTCGAGCTCCTACGAGCAGTACTTC. The chain carries TRBV28 and TRBJ2-7; D might be TRBD2 (6 bases). CDR1 is MDHEN and CDR2 is SYDVKM in the germline V gene. Trimming cost V 7 bases and J 0 bases, with 16 bases left between them. The CDR3 is 15 residues long.

The chain combines TRBV6-1 with TRBJ2-7; the D is unclear. Germline values: CDR1 MNHNS, CDR2 SASEGT. This CDR3 has 15 amino acids. Between the trimmed V and J ends, which lost 1 base and 3 bases, there was a span of 13 bases. The CDR3 spells CASSEESARVYEQYF. The CDR3 coding sequence is TGTGCCAGCAGTGAAGAATCGGCTAGAGTCTACGAGCAGTACTTC.

V gene TRBV4-2 combines with J gene TRBJ2-1; 16 bases are shared with TRBD2. The germline V gene encodes CDR1 LGHNA and CDR2 YNFKEQ. CDR3 length: 17 residues. J lost 5 bases, V lost 4 bases, and 5 bases had no gene match. CDR3 amino acids: CASSRGLAGGPHNEQFF. Written as DNA, the CDR3 is TGTGCCAGCAGCCGGGGACTAGCGGGAGGGCCACACAATGAGCAGTTCTTC.

The chain is built from TRBV7-2 and TRBJ2-2; 7 nucleotides match TRBD2. V was pared by 7 bases and J by 4 bases, with 15 bases of the junction left unmatched. Germline assignment: CDR1 SGHTA and CDR2 FQGNSA. This CDR3 region has 17 residues. The chain's CDR3 is CASTKTPASGSTGELFF. DNA for the CDR3: TGTGCCAGCACCAAAACACCCGCTAGCGGCTCCACCGGGGAGCTGTTTTTT.

This clone was counted a single time. The chain links TRBV7-9 to TRBJ2-7; 13 positions agree with TRBD2. This CDR3 is built from 17 residues. The V and J ends lost 6 bases and 2 bases, in that order; junction bases with no gene match: 10. Germline assignment: CDR1 SEHNR and CDR2 FQNEAQ (reference sequence). The CDR3 nucleotides are TGTGCCAGCAGTCCTCGGACTAGCGGGAGTCAGGCCTACGAGCAGTACTTC. Its translation: CASSPRTSGSQAYEQYF.

The rearrangement links TRBV13 to TRBJ2-3; 12 nucleotides line up with TRBD2. The V gene's germline CDR1 is PRHDT and CDR2 FYEKMQ (reference sequence). The trim removed 0 bases at V and 6 bases at J, leaving 10 bases unmatched. The CDR3 runs to 18 residues. The CDR3 spells CASSLGGLAGGPGDTQYF. The DNA for the CDR3 is TGTGCCAGCAGCTTAGGTGGGCTAGCGGGAGGGCCTGGGGATACGCAGTATTTT.

The CDR3 protein is CATSFSNQPQHF. Here the CDR3 DNA reads TGTGCCACCTCCTTCAGCAATCAGCCCCAGCATTTT. The gene calls are TRBV15 and TRBJ1-5, with D uncertain. The CDR3 is 12 residues long. In germline, CDR1 is LNHNV, CDR2 YYDKDF (reference sequence). The V end was cut by 8 bases, the J end by 1 base, with 6 bases between. Complete variable domain (other parts from reference TRBV15 and TRBJ1-5): DAMVIQNPRYQVTQFGKPVTLSCSQTLNHNVMYWYQQKSSQAPKLLFHYYDKDFNNEADTPDNFQSRRPNTSFCFLDIRSPGLGDTAMYLCATSFSNQPQHFGDGTRLSIL.

The rearrangement uses TRBV4-3 and TRBJ2-7; 7 positions match TRBD1. The length of the CDR3 is 17 residues. Germline V gives CDR1 LGHNA, CDR2 YSLEER. The ends lost 1 base at V and 1 base at J; junction bases unmatched: 10. This CDR3 reads CASSQAYDRERSYEQYF. The CDR3 coding sequence is TGCGCCAGCAGCCAAGCATACGACAGGGAGAGGTCCTACGAGCAGTACTTC.

This clone appeared a single time. The chain employs TRBV4-1 and TRBJ1-2; D possibly corresponds to TRBD1 (5 bases). V was clipped by 1 base and J by 3 bases, with 12 bases between them. The CDR3 consists of 15 residues. Germline V lookup: CDR1 MGHRA, CDR2 YSYEKL. CDR3 region: CASSQVLGGYYGYTF. The CDR3 DNA sequence: TGCGCCAGCAGCCAAGTTTTGGGGGGATACTATGGCTACACCTTC.

The rearrangement uses TRBV5-4 and TRBJ2-7; 11 nucleotides agree with TRBD2. CDR3 length equals 17 residues. J lost 0 bases, V lost 4 bases, and 9 bases had no gene match. Germline V lookup: CDR1 SGHNT, CDR2 YYREEE (reference sequence). The DNA of the CDR3 is TGTGCCAGCAGCAAAACCCGAACTAGCGGGAGCTCCTACGAGCAGTACTTC. Translated: CASSKTRTSGSSYEQYF.

The chain has TRBV7-6 and TRBJ2-5; 9 positions agree with TRBD2. The CDR3 totals 15 residues. Germline V lookup: CDR1 SGHVS, CDR2 FNYEAQ. J gave up 5 bases and V 5 bases, and 9 bases lay outside the gene matches. The CDR3 DNA follows: TGTGCCAGCAGCCCCGGGGTAGCGGGAGCCGAGACCCAGTACTTC. Translation: CASSPGVAGAETQYF. Using reference TRBV7-6 and TRBJ2-5 for the parts outside the CDR3, the full variable domain is GAGVSQSPRYKVTKRGQDVALRCDPISGHVSLYWYRQALGQGPEFLTYFNYEAQQDKSGLPNDRFSAERPEGSISTLTIQRTEQRDSAMYRCASSPGVAGAETQYFGPGTRLLVL.

The chain couples TRBV14 to TRBJ2-4; D remains ambiguous. The CDR3 runs to 13 residues. Trimming stripped 1 base from V and 9 bases from J, with 10 bases between. Germline V gives CDR1 SGHDN, CDR2 FVKESK. The CDR3 DNA sequence: TGTGCCAGCAGCCAAGCCAGTGCGGTCATTCAGTACTTC. Encoded protein: CASSQASAVIQYF. Combining the CDR3 with reference TRBV14 and TRBJ2-4 gives the whole variable domain EAGVTQFPSHSVIEKGQTVTLRCDPISGHDNLYWYRRVMGKEIKFLLHFVKESKQDESGMPNNRFLAERTGGTYSTLKVQPAELEDSGVYFCASSQASAVIQYFGAGTRLSVL.

The chain couples TRBV19 to TRBJ1-2, with 9 bases aligning to TRBD1. Germline trimming cut 9 bases from V and 4 bases from J; bases unmatched to any gene: 18. This CDR3 comprises 17 residues. CDR1 and CDR2 from the germline V gene are LNHDA and SQIVND (reference sequence). The CDR3 sequence is CASLSPSGDRAPYGYTF. CDR3 nucleotides: TGTGCCAGCCTATCCCCGTCAGGGGACAGGGCCCCCTATGGCTACACCTTC.

The chain carries TRBV28 and TRBJ2-2; D unresolved. Germline V gene lookup returns CDR1 MDHEN and CDR2 SYDVKM. The CDR3 sequence is 16 residues long. Trimming took off 7 bases at V and 1 base at J, with 16 bases between the two ends. The CDR3 here is CASIPQRSKNTGELFF. The CDR3 coding sequence is TGTGCCAGCATCCCCCAGAGGAGCAAGAACACCGGGGAGCTGTTTTTT.

The chain has TRBV6-5 and TRBJ2-3, with TRBD2 as a possible D gene (6 bases). The germline gives CDR1 MNHEY, CDR2 SVGAGI. Trimming pared 6 bases from V and 9 bases from J, leaving 16 bases between. The CDR3 contains 13 residues. CDR3 coding DNA: TGTGCCAGCAGGGGGGGACCGCGAAAGACGCAGTATTTT. Protein sequence: CASRGGPRKTQYF.

V usage is TRBV30 and J usage is TRBJ1-1; TRBD1 matches 7 bases. V gave up 2 bases and J gave up 1 base; unmatched junction bases: 10. Germline CDR1 GTSNPN, CDR2 SVGIG (reference sequence). The CDR3 runs 16 residues. The CDR3 loop is CAWSSPGTVTNTEAFF. The CDR3 DNA follows: TGTGCCTGGAGTAGTCCCGGGACAGTTACGAACACTGAAGCTTTCTTT.

The chain has TRBV19 and TRBJ1-3; D is possibly TRBD1 (6 bases). The germline CDR1 and CDR2 sequences are LNHDA and SQIVND (reference sequence). The CDR3 totals 16 residues. V was pared by 5 bases and J by 5 bases, with 19 bases between. In DNA, the CDR3 is TGTGCCAGTAGTGGGGGCCCCGAAGGAGACCGAAACACCATATATTTT. Its protein product is CASSGGPEGDRNTIYF.

The rearrangement links TRBV11-2 to TRBJ1-1; D is uncertain. From germline, CDR1 is SGHAT and CDR2 FQNNGV. This CDR3 is built from 13 residues. Trimming took 3 bases from V and 3 from J, leaving 8 bases between them. The DNA of the CDR3 is TGTGCCAGCAGCTTGAGGGAGGACACTGAAGCTTTCTTT. It translates to CASSLREDTEAFF.

The rearrangement links TRBV7-9 to TRBJ2-7, with D maybe TRBD2 (8 bases). The CDR3 is 18 amino acids. V dropped 1 base and J dropped 0 bases, with 19 bases sitting between them. The germline CDR1 and CDR2 sequences are SEHNR and FQNEAQ (reference sequence). The CDR3 region is CASSLEIAGQYNSYEQYF. CDR3 bases: TGTGCCAGCAGCTTAGAAATAGCGGGACAGTACAACTCCTACGAGCAGTACTTC.

The chain links TRBV13 to TRBJ1-3; no definite D call. CDR3 length: 15 residues. CDR1 and CDR2 from the germline V gene are PRHDT and FYEKMQ (reference sequence). With 3 bases removed from V and 2 bases from J, the gap between germline ends came to 11 bases. The CDR3, as DNA: TGTGCCAGCAGCTTCGGGAAGACTGCTGGAAACACCATATATTTT. Its translation is CASSFGKTAGNTIYF. Filled out from reference TRBV13 and TRBJ1-3, the complete variable domain reads AAGVIQSPRHLIKEKRETATLKCYPIPRHDTVYWYQQGPGQDPQFLISFYEKMQSDKGSIPDRFSAQQFSDYHSELNMSSLELGDSALYFCASSFGKTAGNTIYFGEGSWLTVV.